A selection of T cell receptor beta chains follows, all from one sample in a study of T cell changes during pregnancy in multiple sclerosis. Clones were sequenced by immunoSEQ multiplex PCR, and TCRdb holds only the in-frame ones, with some missing. The data show around 30,000 clones, about 87% seen once. Sample: CD8+ T cells from peripheral blood mononuclear cells, taken before pregnancy. These receptor sequences come from a female donor with multiple sclerosis, enrolled in a pregnancy study. Both conserved end residues are part of each CDR3. The D gene is left open where the match is weak. Part of the rows lack a size; the others show once, few, many or a class for expanded clones.

clone_size j_call v_call d_call cdr3_length cdr3_aa cdr3_nt
- TRBJ1-6 TRBV27 - 17 CASSLIWPVHYNSPLHF TGTGCCAGCAGTTTAATCTGGCCAGTTCACTATAATTCGCCCCTCCACTTT
- TRBJ1-3 TRBV6-1 - 15 CASSEAEGSGNTIYF TGTGCCAGCAGTGAAGCGGAGGGCTCTGGAAACACCATATATTTT
- TRBJ2-7 TRBV18 - 13 CASSRPLQGEQYF TGTGCCAGCTCGCGACCCCTCCAGGGTGAGCAGTACTTC
- TRBJ1-1 TRBV6-1 TRBD1 14 CASSEGQGDTEAFF TGTGCCAGCAGTGAGGGACAGGGTGATACTGAAGCTTTCTTT
- TRBJ2-5 TRBV28 TRBD1 14 CASRFRDSLETQYF TGTGCCAGCAGATTCCGGGACAGCCTAGAGACCCAGTACTTC
- TRBJ1-1 TRBV5-6 - 11 CASSLAAEAFF TGTGCCAGCAGCTTGGCCGCTGAAGCTTTCTTT
- TRBJ1-6 TRBV11-2 - 16 CASSRFLEGGNSPLHF TGTGCCAGCAGCCGGTTTCTGGAGGGGGGGAATTCACCCCTCCACTTT
- TRBJ2-5 TRBV4-3 - 15 CASSLLLDSHETQYF TGCGCCAGCAGCCTATTGCTGGACAGTCACGAGACCCAGTACTTC
- TRBJ2-2 TRBV5-6 TRBD2 18 CASSTESGLAGRTGELFF TGTGCCAGCAGCACCGAATCGGGACTAGCGGGACGGACCGGGGAGCTGTTTTTT
- TRBJ2-7 TRBV5-1 - 13 CASSFTGSYEQYF TGCGCCAGCAGCTTTACAGGGTCCTACGAGCAGTACTTC
once TRBJ2-1 TRBV28 TRBD2 11 CASSSLAGGFF TGTGCCAGCAGTTCCCTAGCGGGAGGGTTCTTC
- TRBJ2-2 TRBV7-2 - 15 CASSPPTASTGELFF TGTGCCAGCAGCCCCCCGACAGCGAGCACCGGGGAGCTGTTTTTT
- TRBJ1-1 TRBV19 TRBD1 13 CASSIQGDTEAFF TGTGCCAGTAGTATTCAGGGGGACACTGAAGCTTTCTTT
- TRBJ2-7 TRBV27 - 11 CASGSNGEQYF TGTGCCAGCGGAAGTAACGGGGAGCAGTACTTC
- TRBJ1-4 TRBV27 - 13 CASSEQGREKLFF TGTGCCAGCAGTGAACAGGGAAGGGAAAAACTGTTTTTT
- TRBJ2-3 TRBV9 TRBD2 15 CASSSVAGGTDTQYF TGTGCCAGCAGCTCAGTAGCGGGGGGGACAGATACGCAGTATTTT
- TRBJ2-3 TRBV11-3 TRBD1 18 CASSLDPGTGTITDTQYF TGTGCCAGCAGCTTAGATCCCGGGACAGGGACCATAACAGATACGCAGTATTTT
- TRBJ2-7 TRBV19 TRBD1 15 CASSGRTGPRDEQYF TGTGCCAGTAGTGGGCGGACAGGGCCTCGCGACGAGCAGTACTTC
- TRBJ2-7 TRBV5-4 TRBD2 15 CASSFLTGGPYEQYF TGTGCCAGCAGCTTTTTGACGGGAGGGCCCTACGAGCAGTACTTC
- TRBJ2-7 TRBV27 - 13 CASSYGSTYEQYF TGTGCCAGCAGTTACGGGTCTACCTACGAGCAGTACTTC